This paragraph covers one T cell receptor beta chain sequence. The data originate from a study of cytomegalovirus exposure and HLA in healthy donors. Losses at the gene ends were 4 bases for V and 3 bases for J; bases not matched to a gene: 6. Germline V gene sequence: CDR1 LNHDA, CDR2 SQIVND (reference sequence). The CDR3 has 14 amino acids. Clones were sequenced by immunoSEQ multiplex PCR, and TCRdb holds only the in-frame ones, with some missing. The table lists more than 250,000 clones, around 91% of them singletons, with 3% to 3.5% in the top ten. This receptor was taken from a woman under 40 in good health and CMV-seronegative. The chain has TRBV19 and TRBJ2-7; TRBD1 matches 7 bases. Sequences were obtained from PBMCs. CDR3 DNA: TGTGCCAGTAGTACTCCGGGACAGAACTACGAGCAGTACTTC. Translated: CASSTPGQNYEQYF.